This T cell receptor beta chain stems from a study of early T cells in non-severe SARS-CoV-2 infection. Broader study findings: CD4 and private specificities were missed by VDJdb matching, which favored anti-spike CD8 responses.

On this clonotype itself: Its antigen is not known.

Separate cDNA molecules each had unique molecular identifiers attached to them. One entry per CDR3 protein, called by TCRdb with MiXCR from the 5' RACE reads. The sample includes about 50,000 distinct CDR3 sequences, 11% of them seen just once. CDR1 is LNHNV, CDR2 YYDKDF, per germline (reference sequence). The trim removed 5 bases at V and 9 bases at J, leaving 13 bases unmatched. The CDR3 sequence is 16 residues long. Sequencing was performed on whole blood. The rearrangement joins TRBV15 to TRBJ2-1, with 10 bases fitting TRBD2. This TCR derives from an adult who was a healthcare worker with PCR-confirmed SARS-CoV-2 infection or an uninfected control (not recorded which). The CDR3 spells CATSPPLAGVKGEQFF. The DNA of the CDR3 is TGTGCCACCAGCCCCCCTCTAGCGGGAGTCAAGGGTGAGCAGTTCTTC. Full variable domain (rest looked up from reference TRBV15 and TRBJ2-1): DAMVIQNPRYQVTQFGKPVTLSCSQTLNHNVMYWYQQKSSQAPKLLFHYYDKDFNNEADTPDNFQSRRPNTSFCFLDIRSPGLGDTAMYLCATSPPLAGVKGEQFFGPGTRLTVL.